This T cell receptor beta chain is drawn from a study of T cell repertoires and Cas9 in healthy adults. TCRdb's copy holds only in-frame clones and misses some; the assay was immunoSEQ multiplex PCR. The sample holds approximately 21,000 clones, about nine tenths seen once. Trimming took off 7 bases at V and 0 bases at J, with 16 bases between the two ends. CDR1 and CDR2 (germline): LGHNT, FRNRAP. This CDR3 comprises 15 residues. The sequencing input was CD4+ effector T cells (CD127+, CD25-, CD137-, CD154-) from PBMCs; culture status not recorded. This TCR was recovered from a human donor in good health. The chain couples TRBV12-5 to TRBJ2-7; weak D call: TRBD2 (7 bases). The CDR3 DNA reads as TGTGCTAGTGCAGTGGGAGGGGGGGCCTCCTACGAGCAGTACTTC. Its protein is CASAVGGGASYEQYF. The whole variable domain, filled in from reference TRBV12-5 and TRBJ2-7, reads DARVTQTPRHKVTEMGQEVTMRCQPILGHNTVFWYRQTMMQGLELLAYFRNRAPLDDSGMPKDRFSAEMPDATLATLKIQPSEPRDSAVYFCASAVGGGASYEQYFGPGTRLTVT.